Listed below are T cell receptor beta chains from one sample, sequenced in a study of blood T cell repertoires in COVID-19. This table comes from immunoSEQ multiplex PCR, and its TCRdb copy is limited to in-frame clones, with some not included. The table lists 150,000 to 200,000 clones, roughly 90% of them singletons. Sequenced material: PBMCs or T cells enriched from blood (not recorded which). The origin of the receptors is a woman aged 18-29 years who had recovered from COVID-19. The conserved cysteine and the conserved F or W are not part of the CDR3 here.

>TRBV3-1/TRBV3-2
ASSQAGGYNEQF
>TRBV4-1
ASSSLGQLNTEAF
>TRBV10-3
AISGRDYNEQF
>TRBV6-1
ASSEQGQGGQPQH
>TRBV13
ASSLGELGEQF
>TRBV10-3
AISEMGATGAGELF
>TRBV6-2/TRBV6-3
ASSAGTGAGELF
>TRBV10-3
ATHLGGGEAF
>TRBV10-3
ATLSGREDTQY
>TRBV18
ASSPRTAGSYEQY
>TRBV12-3/TRBV12-4
ASSLTGREQY
>TRBV6-1
ASSEPLPTQTGYNQPQH
>TRBV5-5
ASSLLSTLAKNIQY
>TRBV3-1/TRBV3-2
ASSQEFGGYTEAF
>TRBV6-2/TRBV6-3
ASSPLAAQGEQF
>TRBV5-4
ASRRRLAGKGDEQF
>TRBV19
ASSPVRDRVLGGYT
>TRBV21-1
ASSSGTAYEQY
>TRBV7-8
ASSPSRDRVNEQF
>TRBV7-2
ASSFRDNSQY
>TRBV2
ASRDRRRAPYNEQF
>TRBV19
ASSTGQGRVNTEAF
>TRBV10-3
AISEFVGNTIY
>TRBV5-1
ASSLRSGGDTQY
>TRBV6-5
ASMRGGSNTGELF
>TRBV4-1
ASSRAQRTSGTPSYEQY
>TRBV9
ASSSRGTDTQY
>TRBV23-1
ASSQPGQRKSETQY
>TRBV28
ASRATGTVIYEQY
>TRBV7-7
ASSLVLAGGANEQF
>TRBV5-8
ASSLMQAGYT
>TRBV19
ASSMDISGANVLT
>TRBV6-2/TRBV6-3
ASSNHPGTIRYHEQY
>TRBV15
ATSRDDVRTSGEYNEQF
>TRBV19
ASSIARGRNQPQH
>TRBV5-1
ASSLDGTDTQY
>TRBV3-1/TRBV3-2
ASSQPGLGAEDNEQF